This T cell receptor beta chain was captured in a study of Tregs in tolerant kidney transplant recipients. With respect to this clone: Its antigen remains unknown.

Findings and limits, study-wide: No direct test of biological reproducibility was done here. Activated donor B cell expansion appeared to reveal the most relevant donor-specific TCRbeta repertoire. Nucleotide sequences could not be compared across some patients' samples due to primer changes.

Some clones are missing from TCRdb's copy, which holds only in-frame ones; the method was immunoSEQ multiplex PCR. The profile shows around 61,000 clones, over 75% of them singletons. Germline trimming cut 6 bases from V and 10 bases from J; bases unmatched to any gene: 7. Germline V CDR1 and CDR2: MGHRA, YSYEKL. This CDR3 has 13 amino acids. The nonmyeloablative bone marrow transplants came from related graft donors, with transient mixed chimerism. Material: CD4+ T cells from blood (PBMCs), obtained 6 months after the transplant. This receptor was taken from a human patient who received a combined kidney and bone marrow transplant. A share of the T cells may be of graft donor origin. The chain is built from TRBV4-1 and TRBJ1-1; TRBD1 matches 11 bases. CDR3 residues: CASRGQGASGAFF. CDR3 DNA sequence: TGCGCCAGCAGAGGACAGGGGGCAAGTGGAGCTTTCTTT.